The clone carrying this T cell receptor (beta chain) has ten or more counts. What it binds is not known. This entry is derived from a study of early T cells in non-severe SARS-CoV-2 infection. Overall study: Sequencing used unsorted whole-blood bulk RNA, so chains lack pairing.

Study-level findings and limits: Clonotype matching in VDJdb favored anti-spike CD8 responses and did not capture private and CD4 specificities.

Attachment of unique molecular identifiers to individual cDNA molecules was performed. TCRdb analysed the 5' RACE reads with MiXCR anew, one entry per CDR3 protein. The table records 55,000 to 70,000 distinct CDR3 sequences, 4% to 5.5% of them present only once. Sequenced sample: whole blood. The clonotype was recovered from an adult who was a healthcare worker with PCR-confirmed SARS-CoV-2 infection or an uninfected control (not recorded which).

The CDR3 reads CASRSQGAPYNSPLHF. The CDR3 coding sequence is TGTGCCAGCAGATCCCAGGGGGCTCCCTATAATTCACCCCTCCACTTT. V and J are TRBV6-1 and TRBJ1-6, with 8 bases fitting TRBD1. The germline V gene encodes CDR1 MNHNS and CDR2 SASEGT. The V gene end was trimmed by 6 bases and the J gene end by 2 bases; junction bases not matched to a gene: 6. The CDR3 runs to 16 residues.